These 27 T cell receptor beta chains share one sample of origin, sequenced in a study of blood T cell repertoires in COVID-19. Assay: immunoSEQ multiplex PCR; the TCRdb copy retains only in-frame clones and omits some. Of about 200,000 clones in the sample, 80% were seen once. What was sequenced was peripheral blood. Source of these receptors: a woman in her 70s with acute or convalescent COVID-19.

The rearrangement joins TRBV7-6 to TRBJ2-7; 8 nucleotides line up with TRBD1. The junction had 1 base not matched to a gene; V was cut back by 0 bases and J by 3 bases. CDR3 size: 14 residues. Germline V gene data show CDR1 as SGHVS and CDR2 as FNYEAQ. The CDR3 DNA reads as TGTGCCAGCAGCTTAGCGGACAGGGACTACGAGCAGTACTTC. Translation gives CASSLADRDYEQYF.

This sequence joins TRBV12-3 or TRBV12-4 and TRBJ2-1, with D unclear. The CDR3 loop spans 13 amino acids. Trimming shortened V by 2 bases and J by 9 bases, and 11 bases separated the two germline ends. The CDR3 DNA follows: TGTGCCAGCAGTTTAAACCAGCCAGGTGAGCAGTTCTTC. Encoded protein: CASSLNQPGEQFF.

This clone turned up a few times. The rearrangement uses TRBV3-1 (or the pseudogene TRBV3-2) and TRBJ1-2; D perhaps matches TRBD1 (6 bases). Germline CDR1 is LGHDT and CDR2 is YNNKEL (reference sequence). The CDR3 runs to 12 residues. V was trimmed by 4 bases and J by 8 bases, leaving 11 bases between them. CDR3 sequence (DNA): TGTGCCAGCAGCCGTCAGGGGCTGGGCTACACCTTC. The encoded protein is CASSRQGLGYTF.

The chain recombines TRBV28 with TRBJ2-7, with 13 bases fitting TRBD2. The CDR3 contains 21 residues. Per germline, CDR1 MDHEN and CDR2 SYDVKM. V shed 5 bases and J 4 bases; nucleotides not matched to a gene: 23. CDR3 bases: TGTGCCAGCAGTCCGTACCCCTCCCGGGACAGGGGACTAGCGGGACAATACGAGCAGTACTTC. Its protein is CASSPYPSRDRGLAGQYEQYF.

The count of this clone is one. V is TRBV7-3 and J is TRBJ2-5, with D possibly being TRBD2 (5 bases). Trimming left V 5 bases short and J 4 bases short, with 20 bases between. The CDR3 is 16 amino acids. Looked up from germline, CDR1 is SGHTA and CDR2 is FQGTGA. CDR3 loop: CASSLHPTGGGETQYF. The CDR3 DNA reads TGTGCCAGCAGCCTTCACCCGACTGGAGGTGGAGAGACCCAGTACTTC.

This chain joins TRBV3-1 (or the pseudogene TRBV3-2) and TRBJ2-2; D possibly corresponds to TRBD2 (6 bases). Trimming took off 3 bases at V and 2 bases at J, with 13 bases between the two ends. This CDR3 is built from 16 residues. Per germline, CDR1 LGHDT and CDR2 YNNKEL (reference sequence). The CDR3 loop is CASSHATGTNTGELFF. The CDR3, as DNA: TGTGCCAGCAGCCATGCTACCGGGACTAACACCGGGGAGCTGTTTTTT.

The chain recombines TRBV6-2 or TRBV6-3 with TRBJ1-5, with D unresolved. Germline lookup yields CDR1 MNHEY and CDR2 SVGEGT. The CDR3 contains 17 residues. The germline V and J ends were trimmed by 4 bases and 0 bases, with 16 bases remaining between them. CDR3 DNA: TGTGCCAGCAGTTCCCCGGTGTGGAGGAATAGCAATCAGCCCCAGCATTTT. Protein product: CASSSPVWRNSNQPQHF.

In the case of this clone: Other DNA sequences of this sample code for an identical CDR3. The rearrangement links TRBV24-1 to TRBJ2-3, with TRBD2 identical over 7 bases. This CDR3 comprises 14 residues. Trimming took 9 bases from V and 0 from J; bases not matched to a gene: 5. CDR1 KGHDR and CDR2 SFDVKD come from the germline V gene. This chain's CDR3 is CATGSSGSTDTQYF. The CDR3 DNA reads TGTGCCACCGGCTCTAGCGGTAGCACAGATACGCAGTATTTT.

The chain recombines TRBV19 with TRBJ2-1, with 13 bases matching TRBD2. CDR1 and CDR2 from the germline V gene are LNHDA and SQIVND (reference sequence). The junction had 13 bases not matched to a gene; V was cut back by 6 bases and J by 8 bases. CDR3 length: 17 amino acids. The CDR3 bases are TGTGCCAGTAGAGCCGGGACTAGCGGGGTTCGGGGCTATGAGCAGTTCTTC. Translating gives CASRAGTSGVRGYEQFF. Full variable domain (outside the CDR3, taken from reference TRBV19 and TRBJ2-1): DGGITQSPKYLFRKEGQNVTLSCEQNLNHDAMYWYRQDPGQGLRLIYYSQIVNDFQKGDIAEGYSVSREKKESFPLTVTSAQKNPTAFYLCASRAGTSGVRGYEQFFGPGTRLTVL.

The chain combines TRBV6-6 with TRBJ2-3; D unclear. The CDR3 consists of 15 residues. Germline CDR1 reads MNHNY; CDR2 reads SVGAGI (reference sequence). V lost 6 bases and J 0 bases, leaving 13 bases between the germline ends. The CDR3 loop reads CASSLDKSSTDTQYF. DNA of the CDR3: TGTGCCAGCAGCCTCGACAAGTCTAGCACAGATACGCAGTATTTT.

The V gene is TRBV7-9, the J gene TRBJ2-1; weak D call: TRBD1 (6 bases). CDR1 and CDR2 from the germline V gene are SEHNR and FQNEAQ (reference sequence). CDR3 length: 15 amino acids. V was shortened by 4 bases and J by 0 bases, with 10 bases between the two germline ends. The CDR3, as DNA: TGTGCCAGCAGCTCCAGGGACATCTCCTACAATGAGCAGTTCTTC. This gives the protein CASSSRDISYNEQFF.

This clone was seen a few times. CDR3 sequence (DNA): TGTGCCAGCAGCTTAGGACGGGGTTTCGGTAATCAGCCCCAGCATTTT. Residues: CASSLGRGFGNQPQHF. The chain carries TRBV7-2 and TRBJ1-5, with D unresolved. The germline gives CDR1 SGHTA, CDR2 FQGNSA. This CDR3 spans 16 amino acids. Trimming removed 1 base at V and 4 bases at J, with 14 bases between.

There are a few counts of this clone. The chain links TRBV12-3 or TRBV12-4 to TRBJ1-2, with 7 bases fitting TRBD1. The CDR3 loop spans 13 amino acids. The V gene end was trimmed by 5 bases and the J gene end by 6 bases; junction bases not matched to a gene: 6. The CDR3 DNA is TGTGCCAGCAGTCCCAAGGGACAGCATGGCTACACCTTC. Protein sequence: CASSPKGQHGYTF.

This chain uses TRBV19 with TRBJ2-1; D is perhaps TRBD2 (6 bases). Trimming stripped 3 bases from V and 0 bases from J, with 6 bases between. Germline lookup yields CDR1 LNHDA and CDR2 SQIVND (reference sequence). The CDR3 has 14 amino acids. Written as DNA, the CDR3 is TGTGCCAGTAGTATGGGAGGCTCCTACAATGAGCAGTTCTTC. Translation gives CASSMGGSYNEQFF.

The chain's CDR3 is CASSPSVQNEQFF. CDR3 DNA: TGTGCCAGCAGCCCTAGCGTCCAGAATGAGCAGTTCTTC. V gene TRBV5-4 combines with J gene TRBJ2-1, with D possibly being TRBD2 (6 bases). V was cut by 4 bases and J by 7 bases, with 12 bases left in between. The germline CDR1 and CDR2 sequences are SGHNT and YYREEE (reference sequence). This CDR3 region has 13 residues.

This sequence joins TRBV5-1 and TRBJ1-3; 7 nucleotides align to TRBD1. The trim removed 4 bases at V and 7 bases at J, leaving 11 bases unmatched. The CDR3 is 15 residues long. Germline CDR1 SGHRS, CDR2 YFSETQ. CDR3 DNA: TGCGCCAGCAGCCCGGCCGGGACAGCACCCAACACCATATATTTT. This gives the protein CASSPAGTAPNTIYF. The complete variable domain, with remaining parts taken from reference TRBV5-1 and TRBJ1-3, reads KAGVTQTPRYLIKTRGQQVTLSCSPISGHRSVSWYQQTPGQGLQFLFEYFSETQRNKGNFPGRFSGRQFSNSRSEMNVSTLELGDSALYLCASSPAGTAPNTIYFGEGSWLTVV.

The chain couples TRBV27 to TRBJ2-7; 7 bases line up with TRBD2. The J segment lost 2 bases and the V segment lost 2 bases, leaving 6 bases of the junction unmatched. Looked up from germline, CDR1 is MNHEY and CDR2 is SMNVEV (reference sequence). The CDR3 loop spans 15 amino acids. The CDR3 here is CASSLKGGPPYEQYF. CDR3 nucleotides: TGTGCCAGCAGTTTAAAGGGAGGGCCGCCCTACGAGCAGTACTTC.

V is TRBV7-2 and J is TRBJ2-7; D is ambiguous. The CDR3 runs 15 residues. Germline V gene data show CDR1 as SGHTA and CDR2 as FQGNSA. V was cut by 0 bases and J by 2 bases, with 11 bases left in between. The chain's CDR3 is CASSLAPQVPYEQYF. The CDR3 region has the DNA TGTGCCAGCAGCTTAGCCCCACAAGTTCCCTACGAGCAGTACTTC.

The rearrangement joins TRBV4-1 to TRBJ2-3, with 7 nucleotides matching TRBD1. This CDR3 region has 16 residues. V gave up 0 bases and J gave up 3 bases; unmatched junction bases: 6. Germline V gene lookup returns CDR1 MGHRA and CDR2 YSYEKL. The CDR3 is CASSQDLQGKTDTQYF. The CDR3 DNA reads TGCGCCAGCAGCCAAGATCTACAGGGGAAGACAGATACGCAGTATTTT.

The chain has TRBV6-5 and TRBJ2-3, with D possibly matching TRBD2 (7 bases). Germline assignment: CDR1 MNHEY and CDR2 SVGAGI. The CDR3 runs 14 residues. Deletions cut 6 bases from V and 0 bases from J, with 10 bases between. In nucleotides, the CDR3 is TGTGCCAGCAGGGGAGGGGGTAGCACAGATACGCAGTATTTT. This translates into CASRGGGSTDTQYF.

The gene calls are TRBV19 and TRBJ1-3, with D hard to call. The V and J ends lost 1 base and 2 bases respectively, with 6 bases between them. The CDR3 has 14 residues. Germline values: CDR1 LNHDA, CDR2 SQIVND (reference sequence). Here the CDR3 DNA reads TGTGCCAGTAGTATAGGAGGTGCTGGAAACACCATATATTTT. It codes for CASSIGGAGNTIYF.

This chain joins TRBV29-1 and TRBJ2-3; 9 nucleotides align to TRBD1. This CDR3 is built from 13 residues. V lost 6 bases to trimming and J lost 6 bases; unmatched junction nucleotides: 7. Germline CDR1 and CDR2: SQVTM and ANQGSEA. CDR3 loop: CSVLQGAADTQYF. The DNA for the CDR3 is TGCAGCGTGCTACAGGGGGCAGCGGATACGCAGTATTTT.

The V and J genes are TRBV11-3 and TRBJ2-5, with 11 bases aligning to TRBD1. Germline loops: CDR1 SGHNT, CDR2 YENEEA. V shed 5 bases, J shed 2 bases, and the junction held 4 bases outside the gene matches. The CDR3 loop spans 15 amino acids. The CDR3 spells CASSEGTGGQETQYF. The CDR3, as DNA: TGTGCCAGCAGCGAAGGGACAGGGGGACAAGAGACCCAGTACTTC.

The chain recombines TRBV5-5 with TRBJ2-7, with 7 bases identical to TRBD1. Germline-derived CDR1 and CDR2 are SGHKS and YYEKEE (reference sequence). The CDR3 totals 14 residues. J gave up 5 bases and V 0 bases, and 5 bases lay outside the gene matches. The CDR3, as DNA: TGTGCCAGCAGCTTGGCGACAGGGATCAACGAGCAGTACTTC. Amino acids: CASSLATGINEQYF.

The chain uses TRBV18 and TRBJ1-4; possible D gene TRBD1, 5 bases. This CDR3 region has 15 residues. Germline CDR1 and CDR2: KGHSH and LQKENI. The ends were cut back, 3 bases at V and 7 bases at J, with 15 bases in the middle. The CDR3 DNA is TGTGCCAGCTCACCCCCGGGTCGGGGGGGTGAAAAACTGTTTTTT. Amino acid sequence: CASSPPGRGGEKLFF. The variable domain in full, with the rest retrieved from reference TRBV18 and TRBJ1-4, is NAGVMQNPRHLVRRRGQEARLRCSPMKGHSHVYWYRQLPEEGLKFMVYLQKENIIDESGMPKERFSAEFPKEGPSILRIQQVVRGDSAAYFCASSPPGRGGEKLFFGSGTQLSVL.

The J gene is TRBJ2-1, the V gene TRBV29-1; D perhaps matches TRBD1 (5 bases). The germline gives CDR1 SQVTM, CDR2 ANQGSEA. This CDR3 is built from 14 residues. The V end was cut by 7 bases, the J end by 6 bases, with 19 bases between. The CDR3 nucleotides are TGCAGCGCCAATCGGCAGACCCAGGGCAATGAGCAGTTCTTC. Protein sequence: CSANRQTQGNEQFF.

About this clone itself: Compared with germline, one end of the junction differs, possibly owing to a read error. The chain combines TRBV7-7 with TRBJ2-1; 12 nucleotides agree with TRBD2. There are 16 residues in the CDR3. CDR1 is SSHAT, CDR2 FNYEAQ, per germline (reference sequence). This CDR3 is CASSRLAGVPYNEQFF. The CDR3 DNA is TGTGCTAGCAGCAGACTAGCGGGAGTCCCCTACAATGAGCAGTTCTTC.